This TCR beta chain is drawn from a study of blood T cell repertoires in COVID-19 (TCRdb year 2020). About the study as a whole: Samples from collaborators originated in the United States, Italy and Spain and spanned both the acute and convalescent phases of COVID-19. Subjects who had been exposed to COVID-19, were actively infected with it, or had recovered from it provided the deeply sampled blood TCRbeta repertoires that made up the dataset. The sample metadata nearly always contained a de-identified subject ID, COVID-19 status, age in years and sex. Where available, HLA class I and class II types were taken from metadata supplied by the sample provider and were not determined by assay-based typing. The prospective study material was composed of cDNA or gDNA derived from T cells, B-cell-depleted T cells, or PBMCs. The samples were drawn from the first 160 participants of the ongoing ImmuneRACE study and from roughly 1,300 subjects provided by 6 global collaborators. The repertoires were released in a freely available public database meant as a resource for research on the immune response to SARS-CoV-2. Results the study describes overall, beyond this receptor: Clinical and demographic metadata were provided uncurated, with the amount varying by source and participant.

The collaborating institutions used their own protocols to collect whole blood in K2EDTA tubes. For TCRbeta analysis, collaborators shipped samples in one of three forms: frozen whole blood, isolated PBMCs, or DNA extracted from either of those sample types. Deletion took 4 bases off V and 4 bases off J, with a span of 19 bases between the germline ends. CDR1 and CDR2 were assigned from the germline V gene as MNHNS and SASEGT. From the cysteine through the phenylalanine, the CDR3 covers 16 amino acids. The DNA shown is the 48-base CDR3, in frame from base 1. TCRbeta CDR3 regions were amplified from genomic DNA by means of the immunoSEQ Assay, a bias-controlled multiplex PCR. The study's processing was this. Within the assay, amplification of reference gene primers was used to estimate how many nucleated cells each sample contained. To quantify the absolute abundance of each unique TCRbeta CDR3 rearrangement, sequence reads were collapsed and filtered. For each sample, productive Simpson clonality was calculated as the square root of Simpson's diversity index over productive rearrangements. The clones in this table, taken by TCRdb from immuneACCESS, are in-frame only. Not every clone is retained; where verified, under half of the shortfall comes from an unresolved V gene, and the cause of the rest is unknown. For V, J and clone size, that table is used; D and trimming come from the DNA. The sample records some 100,000 clones, roughly 92% of which are singletons. The biggest ten clones account for 0.97% of the sample.

To note about this clone: Its antigen has not been determined. Base qualities are not at hand, and no much larger clone is one base apart.

In this chain, TRBV6-1 is recombined with TRBJ1-2; perhaps TRBD1 is the D gene, with 5 bases matching. The receptor was isolated from a man aged 55 to 70 with acute or convalescent COVID-19. The sequencing input was peripheral blood. The DNA reads TGTGCCAGCAGTGTAGAATTTGGGGCGAGGAGCTATGGCTACACCTTC. This codes for CASSVEFGARSYGYTF.